These T cell receptor beta chains were read from a single sample in a study of T cell repertoires in cytomegalovirus infection. Their antigens remain unidentified. TCRdb fed the reads into MiXCR, producing one record per CDR3 protein. The sample gives around 130,000 distinct CDR3 sequences, roughly a quarter of which show up once; 34% is in the top ten. What was sequenced was PBMCs, sequenced either directly or after in vitro stimulation (not recorded which). The receptor source for this set is a human donor in good health (CMV status not recorded). Some clones in this sample may be carry-over from other donors' samples. CDR3s include the opening cysteine and the closing phenylalanine or tryptophan. A D gene is named only where the DNA matches it firmly. The size entry is marked missing in some rows and otherwise reads once, few, many or a size class.

CDR3nt	CDR3aa	v_gene	j_gene	d_gene	abundance
TGTGCCAGCAGCTTATTTTGGGGTGAACCCTCCTACGAGCAGTACTTC	CASSLFWGEPSYEQYF	TRBV7-2	TRBJ2-7	-	many
TGTGCCAGCAGTGATGAGAAAGGATGGCATGGCTACACCTTC	CASSDEKGWHGYTF	TRBV2	TRBJ1-2	-	-
TGTGCCAGCAGCTTAGTCGGCGCTGAGCAGTTCTTC	CASSLVGAEQFF	TRBV7-9	TRBJ2-1	-	many
TGTGCCAGCAGCTTCGCCCGGGGGGCGCGTCCCGGGGAGCTGTTTTTT	CASSFARGARPGELFF	TRBV7-9	TRBJ2-2	-	-
TGTGCCAGCAGATCTTATAGCGGGAGCTCCTACAATGAGCAGTTCTTC	CASRSYSGSSYNEQFF	TRBV6-1	TRBJ2-1	TRBD2	few
TGTGCCAGCAGGACCAGGGGGCTAAACAATCAGCCCCAGCATTTT	CASRTRGLNNQPQHF	TRBV6-2/TRBV6-3	TRBJ1-5	TRBD1	few
TGTGCCAGCAGTACACATCCAACTAATGAAAAACTGTTTTTT	CASSTHPTNEKLFF	TRBV6-6	TRBJ1-4	-	-
TGTGCCACCAGTGATGCCCGCGGGGAGGGCACAGATACGCAGTATTTT	CATSDARGEGTDTQYF	TRBV24-1	TRBJ2-3	-	few
TGTGCCAGCAGCTTCTACCGGACAGGGGCCTATGGCTACACCTTC	CASSFYRTGAYGYTF	TRBV7-2	TRBJ1-2	TRBD1	many
TGTGCCAGCAGTGAATATACGGGGGGCCACTATGGCTACACCTTC	CASSEYTGGHYGYTF	TRBV25-1	TRBJ1-2	-	-
TGTGCCAGCACGACTAGCCGGGGCAACGGGGAGCTGTTTTTT	CASTTSRGNGELFF	TRBV6-2/TRBV6-3	TRBJ2-2	TRBD2	-
TGTGCCAGCAGTCGTGGACAGGGTAACAATCAGCCCCAGCATTTT	CASSRGQGNNQPQHF	TRBV12-3/TRBV12-4	TRBJ1-5	TRBD1	-
TGCGCCAGCAGCCCGGACAGAGCCTATGGCTACACCTTC	CASSPDRAYGYTF	TRBV5-1	TRBJ1-2	-	few
TGTGCCAGCAGTGAAGTCGGCAGGGACACTGAAGCTTTCTTT	CASSEVGRDTEAFF	TRBV2	TRBJ1-1	-	-
TGTGCCAGCAGCGTAGAAGTTGATAGTAGTCGGGAGGGCTACACCTTC	CASSVEVDSSREGYTF	TRBV9	TRBJ1-2	-	-
TGTGCCAGCAGCTCCCTAGTTAAAAACACTGAAGCTTTCTTT	CASSSLVKNTEAFF	TRBV5-4	TRBJ1-1	-	-
TGTGCCAGCAGCTTATACAGTAACACCGGGGAGCTGTTTTTT	CASSLYSNTGELFF	TRBV7-8	TRBJ2-2	-	many
TGTGCCAGCAGCTTAGACGAAGCAGATACGCAGTATTTT	CASSLDEADTQYF	TRBV7-6	TRBJ2-3	-	-
TGTGCCAGCAGTTTATCCCTAAGAACCTACAATGAGCAGTTCTTC	CASSLSLRTYNEQFF	TRBV28	TRBJ2-1	-	few
TGCGCCAGCAGCTTGGAGGCAACTAACTATGGCTACACCTTC	CASSLEATNYGYTF	TRBV5-1	TRBJ1-2	-	many
TGTGCCAGCCTCGGGTTAACCTACGAGCAGTACTTC	CASLGLTYEQYF	TRBV6-2/TRBV6-3	TRBJ2-7	-	-
TGTGCCAGCAGCTTAGGGTCAGGGAGGCAAGAGACCCAGTACTTC	CASSLGSGRQETQYF	TRBV7-2	TRBJ2-5	-	many
TGTGCCAGCAGCTTAGTGGTTCCGGGAGATGTAGGCTACACCTTC	CASSLVVPGDVGYTF	TRBV7-2	TRBJ1-2	-	many
TGTGCCTGGCGGGATCTGGGGGAGCTGTTTTTT	CAWRDLGELFF	TRBV30	TRBJ2-2	-	-
TGCAGCGTCGAAGATCGGACGAGGAACGAGCAGTACTTC	CSVEDRTRNEQYF	TRBV29-1	TRBJ2-7	-	few
TGTGCCAGCAGTAGGGGACAGCCGTATAGCAATCAGCCCCAGCATTTT	CASSRGQPYSNQPQHF	TRBV6-2/TRBV6-3	TRBJ1-5	TRBD1	-
TGCAGCGTTCTCGACAGATCCTATGGCTACACCTTC	CSVLDRSYGYTF	TRBV29-1	TRBJ1-2	-	-
TGCGCCAGCAGCCAAGGTGGGGGCATGAACACTGAAGCTTTCTTT	CASSQGGGMNTEAFF	TRBV4-3	TRBJ1-1	-	-
TGCGCCAGCAGCCAAGATCTGCTAGCGGGAGGGACCGGGGAGCTGTTTTTT	CASSQDLLAGGTGELFF	TRBV4-1	TRBJ2-2	TRBD2	-
TGTGCCAGCAGCTTATTTGATGGTTTTGCCTATGGCTACACCTTC	CASSLFDGFAYGYTF	TRBV7-9	TRBJ1-2	-	-
TGTGCCAGCAGCCCAGTTAATCGACTATCCGAGCAGTACTTC	CASSPVNRLSEQYF	TRBV6-5	TRBJ2-7	-	-
TGCGCCAGCAGCCAAGATCCAGGCAATGAGCAGTTCTTC	CASSQDPGNEQFF	TRBV4-1	TRBJ2-1	-	few
TGTGCCAGCAGTTTATTTTCGAGGGACAGACCAGCTAACTATGGCTACACCTTC	CASSLFSRDRPANYGYTF	TRBV27	TRBJ1-2	TRBD1	-
TGTGCCAGCAGTTTGGGCAGGGAGGAAGAAAAACTGTTTTTT	CASSLGREEEKLFF	TRBV12-3/TRBV12-4	TRBJ1-4	-	-
TGTGCCAGTAGTACCGGACAGGGGCGAAGGGATGGCTACACCTTC	CASSTGQGRRDGYTF	TRBV19	TRBJ1-2	TRBD1	-
TGTGCCAGCAGTCCCGGGACTAGCGGGAGGCACGAGCAGTACTTC	CASSPGTSGRHEQYF	TRBV28	TRBJ2-7	TRBD2	few
TGCAGTGCCCTGAGGGAAGTTACGACAGATACGCAGTATTTT	CSALREVTTDTQYF	TRBV20-1	TRBJ2-3	-	few
TGTGCCAGCAGTCCCAGCGGGAGGGCCGGTGAGACCCAGTACTTC	CASSPSGRAGETQYF	TRBV12-3/TRBV12-4	TRBJ2-5	TRBD2	many
TGTGCCAGTAGGGGGGGGTGGGAGACTGGAAACACCATATATTTT	CASRGGWETGNTIYF	TRBV19	TRBJ1-3	-	-
TGTGCCAGCAGCTTAGCGGGATTTCAAGAAAAACTGTTTTTT	CASSLAGFQEKLFF	TRBV11-2	TRBJ1-4	-	many
TGTGCCAGTAGTATAACGGGACAGAGGTACGAGCAGTACTTC	CASSITGQRYEQYF	TRBV19	TRBJ2-7	TRBD1	few
TGTTTTGTCTGCAACTACGAGCAGTACTTC	CFVCNYEQYF	TRBV7-2	TRBJ2-7	-	-
TGTGCCAGCAGCTTAGGGGGCAGGCAGATTTTGGGCTACACCTTC	CASSLGGRQILGYTF	TRBV7-2	TRBJ1-2	-	many
TGTGCCAGCAGTTACTACACTACCGGGGAGCTGTTTTTT	CASSYYTTGELFF	TRBV6-2/TRBV6-3	TRBJ2-2	-	many
TGTGCCAGCAGTTTACAGGGTAGCGGGGTCACAGATACGCAGTATTTT	CASSLQGSGVTDTQYF	TRBV28	TRBJ2-3	TRBD2	-
TGTGCCAGCAGCTTCCGAGGGACTAGCGGGAGTAGGACAGATACGCAGTATTTT	CASSFRGTSGSRTDTQYF	TRBV7-2	TRBJ2-3	TRBD2	many
TGTGCCAGCAGATTCCAGGACTTACAAGAGACCCAGTACTTC	CASRFQDLQETQYF	TRBV12-3/TRBV12-4	TRBJ2-5	-	-
TGTGCCAGCAGCTCGAGACGAATGAGCGGCAATCAGCCCCAGCATTTT	CASSSRRMSGNQPQHF	TRBV7-2	TRBJ1-5	-	few
TGTGCCAGCAGTTACTCAAGACAGGGGAATGGCTACACCTTC	CASSYSRQGNGYTF	TRBV6-8	TRBJ1-2	TRBD1	once
TGTGCCAGCAGCTCGAAACCGAACACTGAAGCTTTCTTT	CASSSKPNTEAFF	TRBV7-2	TRBJ1-1	-	many